The T cell receptor beta chain under discussion was sequenced for a study of cytomegalovirus exposure and HLA in healthy donors. In nominal health when sampled, donors likely had unrecorded immune exposures nonetheless. PCR involved 60 Vbeta and 13 Jbeta primers. Repertoires were generated with immunoSEQ multiplex PCR, while TCRdb's copy carries only in-frame clones and drops some. The sample lists roughly 60,000 clones, around 83% occurring once. The sequenced material came from PBMCs. The TCR comes from a man aged 25-40 years in good health and CMV-seronegative.

The CDR3 loop reads CASSPGQAEHQPQHF. The CDR3 nucleotides are TGTGCCAGCAGCCCGGGACAGGCCGAACATCAGCCCCAGCATTTT. The chain combines TRBV9 with TRBJ1-5; 8 nucleotides agree with TRBD1. CDR1 and CDR2 from the germline V gene are SGDLS and YYNGEE. This CDR3 has 15 amino acids. The V gene end was trimmed by 4 bases and the J gene end by 5 bases; junction bases not matched to a gene: 8. The whole variable domain, filled in from reference TRBV9 and TRBJ1-5, reads DSGVTQTPKHLITATGQRVTLRCSPRSGDLSVYWYQQSLDQGLQFLIQYYNGEERAKGNILERFSAQQFPDLHSELNLSSLELGDSALYFCASSPGQAEHQPQHFGDGTRLSIL.